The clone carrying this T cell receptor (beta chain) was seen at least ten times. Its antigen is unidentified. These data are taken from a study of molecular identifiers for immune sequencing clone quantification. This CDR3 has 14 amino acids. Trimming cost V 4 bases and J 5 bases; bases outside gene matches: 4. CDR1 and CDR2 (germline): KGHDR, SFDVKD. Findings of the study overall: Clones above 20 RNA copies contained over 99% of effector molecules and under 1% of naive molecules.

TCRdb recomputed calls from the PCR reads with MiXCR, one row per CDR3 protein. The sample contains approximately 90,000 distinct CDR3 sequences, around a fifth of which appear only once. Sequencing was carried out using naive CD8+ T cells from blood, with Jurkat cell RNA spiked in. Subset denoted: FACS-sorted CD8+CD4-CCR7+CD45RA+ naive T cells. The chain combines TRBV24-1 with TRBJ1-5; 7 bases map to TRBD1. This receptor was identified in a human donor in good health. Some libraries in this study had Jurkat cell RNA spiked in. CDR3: CATSDRGTDQPQHF. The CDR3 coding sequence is TGTGCCACCAGTGACAGGGGGACCGATCAGCCCCAGCATTTT.